A selection of T cell receptor beta chains follows, all from one sample in a study of blood T cell repertoires in COVID-19. Assay used: immunoSEQ multiplex PCR; TCRdb lists only in-frame clones, some missing. Of under 250,000 clones in the sample, around 86% are singletons; the top ten hold approximately 6%. The sample consisted of peripheral blood. The receptors here all came from a woman older than 75 with COVID-19, enrolled during active disease. Each CDR3 is given with its conserved first and last residue. Fields, in order: clone size, J gene, V gene, D gene, CDR3 DNA, CDR3 protein. D genes are given only for firm matches. The size field is filled for only some rows; it gives once, few, many or a size class.

NA,TRBJ1-2,TRBV6-5,TRBD1,TGTGCCAGCAGTTACGGGGCTCGGGGACAGCTTCATGGCTACACCTTC,CASSYGARGQLHGYTF
NA,TRBJ1-2,TRBV29-1,TRBD1,TGCAGCGCAAATGACAGGGTCGACTATGGCTACACCTTC,CSANDRVDYGYTF
NA,TRBJ1-3,TRBV30,NA,TGTGCCTGGAGCGACCGGGGGTTCTCTGGAAACACCATATATTTT,CAWSDRGFSGNTIYF
NA,TRBJ1-1,TRBV3-1/TRBV3-2,NA,TGTGCCAGCAGCTCTACAGGGAAAGTTAACGAAGCTTTCTTT,CASSSTGKVNEAFF
NA,TRBJ2-2,TRBV29-1,TRBD2,TGCAGCGTCGATCTAGCGGGAAAGGCGTACACCGGGGAGCTGTTTTTT,CSVDLAGKAYTGELFF
NA,TRBJ1-2,TRBV4-1,TRBD1,TGCGCCAGCAGCCAAGAGGGACAGGAATCCTATGGCTACACCTTC,CASSQEGQESYGYTF
NA,TRBJ1-6,TRBV30,TRBD1,TGTGCCTGGAGTCCGGACAGGGTTGGTCTCTATAATTCACCCCTCCACTTT,CAWSPDRVGLYNSPLHF
NA,TRBJ1-2,TRBV2,NA,TGTGCCAGCATTAGTGACAGAAATAACTATGGCTACACCTTC,CASISDRNNYGYTF
NA,TRBJ1-4,TRBV7-9,TRBD1,TGTGCCACCGAACAGGGGACTAATGAAAAACTGTTTTTT,CATEQGTNEKLFF
once,TRBJ2-5,TRBV7-2,TRBD2,TGTGCCAGCAGCCTGGGACTAGCGGTTCAAGAGACCCAGTACTTC,CASSLGLAVQETQYF
NA,TRBJ1-2,TRBV10-3,TRBD1,TGTGCCATCAGTCGACAGGGGTCTAACTATGGCTACACCTTC,CAISRQGSNYGYTF
NA,TRBJ1-3,TRBV6-1,TRBD1,TGTGCCAGCAGTGAAAGGGGGCTCTATGGAAACACCATATATTTT,CASSERGLYGNTIYF
NA,TRBJ2-7,TRBV7-2,TRBD2,TGTGCCAGCAGCTTTGGACTAGCGAGGGAGCAGTACTTC,CASSFGLAREQYF
once,TRBJ2-5,TRBV28,TRBD2,TGTGCCAGCAGCTGGGGGGGAGAGACCCAGTACTTC,CASSWGGETQYF
few,TRBJ2-7,TRBV12-3/TRBV12-4,NA,TGTGCCTCAAGGAAGGGGACTCCCTACGAGCAGTACTTC,CASRKGTPYEQYF
NA,TRBJ1-5,TRBV5-1,NA,TGCGCCAGCAGCTTGGGGCCAGGGCGGACGGAGCCCCAGCATTTT,CASSLGPGRTEPQHF
once,TRBJ2-3,TRBV6-5,NA,TGTGCCAGCAGTTACTCGGCAGCGCGCGCAGATACGCAGTATTTT,CASSYSAARADTQYF
NA,TRBJ2-2,TRBV9,NA,TGTGCCAGCAGCGTGTCAGGGCAATCCACCGGGGAGCTGTTTTTT,CASSVSGQSTGELFF
NA,TRBJ2-2,TRBV19,TRBD1,TGTGCCAGTAGTAAAGGGACAGGGCCTGCGGGGACCGGGGAGCTGTTTTTT,CASSKGTGPAGTGELFF
NA,TRBJ2-2,TRBV7-2,NA,TGTGCCTCCAAGGGGTCTTATGGCACCGGGGAGCTGTTTTTT,CASKGSYGTGELFF
NA,TRBJ2-2,TRBV4-3,TRBD1,TGCGCCAGCAGCCTCGTCACCCCGGGACAGGGGGCCGGGGAGCTGTTTTTT,CASSLVTPGQGAGELFF
NA,TRBJ1-3,TRBV2,NA,TGTGCCAGCCAGTCCTCTGGAAACACCATATATTTT,CASQSSGNTIYF
NA,TRBJ1-1,TRBV12-3/TRBV12-4,NA,TGTGCCAGCAGTTCAGGGTCACGCGCCTTAGCTTTCTTT,CASSSGSRALAFF
once,TRBJ1-4,TRBV4-1,TRBD1,TGCGCCAGCAGCCGGGAAAGACAGGGACAAGCGGAAAAACTGTTTTTT,CASSRERQGQAEKLFF
NA,TRBJ2-5,TRBV4-1,NA,TGCGCCAGCAGCCCTATGGTCTACGGAGCCCAAGAGACCCAGTACTTC,CASSPMVYGAQETQYF
NA,TRBJ2-6,TRBV7-9,NA,TGTGCCAGCAGCTTAGGAGGCGCTGGGGCCAACGTCCTGACTTTC,CASSLGGAGANVLTF
once,TRBJ1-3,TRBV11-2,NA,TGTGCCAGCAGCTTAGGCTCATTGGGCATCTCTGGAAACACCATATATTTT,CASSLGSLGISGNTIYF
many,TRBJ2-2,TRBV3-1/TRBV3-2,NA,TGTGCCAGCAGCCAAGTCCCAGGGGTCCTAGGCACCGGGGAGCTGTTTTTT,CASSQVPGVLGTGELFF
NA,TRBJ1-5,TRBV19,TRBD1,TGTGCCAGTAATTCGGGACAGGGTGTTCAGCCCCAGCATTTT,CASNSGQGVQPQHF
NA,TRBJ1-4,TRBV28,NA,TGTGCCAGCCTCGGACAGAAAACTAATGAAAAACTGTTTTTT,CASLGQKTNEKLFF
once,TRBJ1-1,TRBV19,NA,TGTGCCAGTACCACTATTCGGGGGAACACTGAAGCTTTCTTT,CASTTIRGNTEAFF
NA,TRBJ1-1,TRBV19,NA,TGTGCCAGTAGTATCCGGAACACTGAAGCTTTCTTT,CASSIRNTEAFF
NA,TRBJ2-2,TRBV4-3,NA,TGCGCCAGCAGCCAAGTGGGGCGGGGGCGCAACACCGGGGAGCTGTTTTTT,CASSQVGRGRNTGELFF
NA,TRBJ1-5,TRBV7-8,NA,TGTGCCAGCAGCTTGCCAGGAAGCAATCAGCCCCAGCATTTT,CASSLPGSNQPQHF
NA,TRBJ1-5,TRBV6-1,TRBD1,TGTGCCAGCAGTGCCACCGACAGGGGGCTTCATCAGCCCCAGCATTTT,CASSATDRGLHQPQHF
NA,TRBJ2-2,TRBV7-7,NA,TGTGCTAGCAGCTTACAGATAACGGGAACCGGGGAGCTGTTTTTT,CASSLQITGTGELFF
NA,TRBJ1-4,TRBV6-1,NA,TGTGCCAGCAGTGACGGGGCAACTAATGAAAAACTGTTTTTT,CASSDGATNEKLFF
NA,TRBJ1-5,TRBV19,NA,TGTGCCAGTAGTGGGGGGGTCGAGGACGCAGGGCAGCCCCAGCATTTT,CASSGGVEDAGQPQHF
NA,TRBJ1-2,TRBV5-1,TRBD1,TGCGCCAGCAGCCCGGGGACAGGGTACGGCTACACCTTC,CASSPGTGYGYTF
NA,TRBJ1-1,TRBV2,NA,TGTGCCATGAACCCCGGGACACTACACACTGAAGCTTTCTTT,CAMNPGTLHTEAFF
NA,TRBJ1-1,TRBV7-2,TRBD1,TGTGCCAGCAGCGCCTTCGGACAGGGTTGGAACACTGAAGCTTTCTTT,CASSAFGQGWNTEAFF
NA,TRBJ1-2,TRBV28,NA,TGTGCCAGCAGTTTAGGGGGCCAGCCTAACTATGGCTACACCTTC,CASSLGGQPNYGYTF
NA,TRBJ1-2,TRBV25-1,NA,TGTGCCAGCAGTTCCAGGGGAAAAGGTTATGGCTACACCTTC,CASSSRGKGYGYTF
NA,TRBJ1-4,TRBV19,NA,TGTGCCAGTAGCCCATTTAGCGGGAGGACCAGTGAAAAACTGTTTTTT,CASSPFSGRTSEKLFF
few,TRBJ1-3,TRBV9,NA,TGTGCCAGCAGCGACCAGGGGAACACCATATATTTT,CASSDQGNTIYF
once,TRBJ2-2,TRBV18,NA,TGTGCCAGCTCACCTGACACATACACCGGGGAGCTGTTTTTT,CASSPDTYTGELFF
NA,TRBJ1-4,TRBV5-1,TRBD1,TGCGCCAGCAGTTCGCCGGGACAGGGAGCCTCGGGTAATGAAAAACTGTTTTTT,CASSSPGQGASGNEKLFF
NA,TRBJ2-5,TRBV10-3,NA,TGTGCCATCAGCGACAGGGACTGGGAGACCCAGTACTTC,CAISDRDWETQYF
NA,TRBJ2-3,TRBV5-4,NA,TGTGCCTGGGGGATACAGGGAACAGATACGCAGTATTTT,CAWGIQGTDTQYF
NA,TRBJ2-1,TRBV30,TRBD2,TGTGCCAATAGCGGGGGATTCTCCTACAATGAGCAGTTCTTC,CANSGGFSYNEQFF
NA,TRBJ2-1,TRBV3-1/TRBV3-2,NA,TGTGCCAGCAGCGTCCGGACTGCAGAGCAGTTCTTC,CASSVRTAEQFF
NA,TRBJ1-5,TRBV6-5,NA,TGTGCCAGCAGTTACTCGACGGGATCCAATCAGCCCCAGCATTTT,CASSYSTGSNQPQHF
NA,TRBJ1-2,TRBV28,NA,TGTGCCAGCAGAGGGGGTATGGGTAACTATGGCTACACCTTC,CASRGGMGNYGYTF